The 29 T cell receptor beta chains reported below all come from one sample, sequenced in a study of cytomegalovirus exposure and HLA in healthy donors. This PCR relied on a set of 60 Vbeta primers and 13 Jbeta primers. Some clones are missing from TCRdb's copy, which holds only in-frame ones; the method was immunoSEQ multiplex PCR. The sample includes about 140,000 clones, around 80% of them seen just once. Sequencing was performed on PBMCs. The source is a man in his forties in good health and CMV-seronegative.

The chain uses TRBV5-1 and TRBJ1-4; D remains ambiguous. V was pared by 0 bases and J by 0 bases, with 12 bases between. Looked up from germline, CDR1 is SGHRS and CDR2 is YFSETQ. The CDR3 sequence is 17 residues long. CDR3 residues: CASSLAARGATNEKLFF. CDR3 nucleotides: TGCGCCAGCAGCTTGGCCGCCCGGGGTGCAACTAATGAAAAACTGTTTTTT.

The CDR3 DNA reads as TGTGCCAGCAGCTCGTCCACGTCGCTAGCGGGGCGCTACGAGCAGTACTTC. Protein sequence: CASSSSTSLAGRYEQYF. V and J are TRBV13 and TRBJ2-7, with 9 bases matching TRBD2. This CDR3 is 17 amino acids long. The J segment lost 3 bases and the V segment lost 4 bases, leaving 13 bases of the junction unmatched. Germline values: CDR1 PRHDT, CDR2 FYEKMQ (reference sequence).

J is TRBJ2-1 and V is TRBV20-1, with D perhaps matching TRBD2 (5 bases). Deletions cut 0 bases from V and 14 bases from J, with 11 bases between. CDR1 is DFQATT and CDR2 is SNEGSKA in the germline V gene (reference sequence). The CDR3 has 11 residues. The CDR3 is CSARDVLEEFF. CDR3 nucleotides: TGCAGTGCTAGAGACGTGCTGGAGGAGTTCTTC.

The J gene is TRBJ1-6, the V gene TRBV19, with D possibly matching TRBD1 (5 bases). Deletions cut 4 bases from V and 10 bases from J, with 26 bases between. Germline V gene lookup returns CDR1 LNHDA and CDR2 SQIVND (reference sequence). The CDR3 is 18 residues long. The DNA of the CDR3 is TGTGCCAGTAGTAGAGAACAGGATCTCTCTGGTCAAAGGTCACCCCTCCACTTT. This gives the protein CASSREQDLSGQRSPLHF.

The genes are TRBV28 and TRBJ2-7; D might be TRBD1 (5 bases). Germline values: CDR1 MDHEN, CDR2 SYDVKM. The CDR3 is 14 residues long. Trimming cost V 4 bases and J 3 bases, with 13 bases left between them. CDR3 amino acids: CASSWGPTDYEQYF. Written as DNA, the CDR3 is TGTGCCAGCAGTTGGGGCCCCACAGACTACGAGCAGTACTTC.

This chain connects TRBV5-6 to TRBJ1-6, with D uncertain. The V end was cut by 2 bases, the J end by 5 bases, with 14 bases between. Per germline, CDR1 SGHDT and CDR2 YYEEEE. The CDR3 runs 16 residues. The CDR3 loop is CASSFSAGRNNSPLHF. CDR3 DNA sequence: TGTGCCAGCAGCTTTTCGGCAGGAAGAAATAATTCACCCCTCCACTTT. Complete variable domain (other parts from reference TRBV5-6 and TRBJ1-6): DAGVTQSPTHLIKTRGQQVTLRCSPKSGHDTVSWYQQALGQGPQFIFQYYEEEERQRGNFPDRFSGHQFPNYSSELNVNALLLGDSALYLCASSFSAGRNNSPLHFGNGTRLTVT.

This sequence joins TRBV7-2 and TRBJ2-5; 8 positions match TRBD2. Germline V gives CDR1 SGHTA, CDR2 FQGNSA. The ends lost 4 bases at V and 5 bases at J; junction bases unmatched: 6. This CDR3 has 14 residues. Here the CDR3 DNA reads TGTGCCAGCAGCTCCGGGGGGGGAGGTGAGACCCAGTACTTC. Its translation: CASSSGGGGETQYF.

The V and J genes are TRBV7-2 and TRBJ1-2; TRBD1 is a possible D gene (6 bases). CDR1 is SGHTA, CDR2 FQGNSA, per germline. Trimming shortened V by 2 bases and J by 6 bases, and 19 bases separated the two germline ends. This CDR3 region has 16 residues. The CDR3 DNA reads as TGTGCCAGCAGCTTAAGGGGATTACAGGGTCTTGATGGCTACACCTTC. Its translation is CASSLRGLQGLDGYTF.

V gene TRBV7-2 combines with J gene TRBJ2-2, with 8 bases matching TRBD1. The CDR3 spans 15 residues. The V segment lost 5 bases and the J segment 7 bases; nucleotides outside the gene matches: 9. In germline, CDR1 is SGHTA, CDR2 FQGNSA. CDR3 nucleotide sequence: TGTGCCAGCAGCCTAGGACAGGGACGGGACGGGGAGCTGTTTTTT. This gives the protein CASSLGQGRDGELFF.

The chain joins TRBV6-5 to TRBJ1-2; TRBD1 might be the D (6 bases). Germline CDR1 reads MNHEY; CDR2 reads SVGAGI. The V end was cut by 0 bases, the J end by 4 bases, with 12 bases between. CDR3 size: 15 residues. The CDR3 sequence is CASSYSRGTSYGYTF. The CDR3 coding sequence is TGTGCCAGCAGTTACTCCAGGGGAACTAGCTATGGCTACACCTTC.

In its sample, this clone was seen a few times. The chain recombines TRBV2 with TRBJ2-1, with D tentatively TRBD1 (6 bases). The length of the CDR3 is 15 residues. Germline V gene lookup returns CDR1 SNHLY and CDR2 FYNNEI. Trimming shortened V by 6 bases and J by 0 bases, and 12 bases separated the two germline ends. CDR3 coding DNA: TGTGCCAGCAGATCCCTACAGGGCTCCTACAATGAGCAGTTCTTC. Translation: CASRSLQGSYNEQFF.

V and J are TRBV12-5 and TRBJ2-3; possibly TRBD2 for D (6 bases). V lost 7 bases and J lost 7, with 15 bases in between. The CDR3 sequence is 13 residues long. Germline V lookup: CDR1 LGHNT, CDR2 FRNRAP. The CDR3 bases are TGTGCTAGTGCCCGAAAGGAGGGGTATACGCAGTATTTT. Its translation is CASARKEGYTQYF.

This clone has just one count. This chain links TRBV7-8 with TRBJ2-1; D may be TRBD2 (5 bases). Trimming shortened V by 5 bases and J by 0 bases, and 17 bases separated the two germline ends. Germline V CDR1 and CDR2: SGHVS, FQNEAQ. The CDR3 consists of 17 residues. The CDR3 sequence is CASSPRARGTSYNEQFF. CDR3 coding DNA: TGTGCCAGCAGCCCCCGGGCACGGGGAACCTCCTACAATGAGCAGTTCTTC.

The V call is TRBV7-3, the J call TRBJ2-7; a possible D gene is TRBD1 (6 bases). Germline CDR1 reads SGHTA; CDR2 reads FQGTGA. Trimming shortened V by 5 bases and J by 1 base, and 15 bases separated the two germline ends. The CDR3 contains 15 residues. This CDR3 reads CASSPGAGESYEQYF. The CDR3 DNA is TGTGCCAGCAGCCCCGGGGCAGGGGAATCCTACGAGCAGTACTTC.

The CDR3 DNA reads TGTGCCAGCAGTTACTCCACAGGGGCGAACACTGAAGCTTTCTTT. It yields the protein CASSYSTGANTEAFF. V and J are TRBV6-5 and TRBJ1-1; 7 bases line up with TRBD1. The CDR3 has 15 residues. J gave up 1 base and V 0 bases, and 2 bases lay outside the gene matches. The V gene's germline CDR1 is MNHEY and CDR2 SVGAGI.

The chain combines TRBV4-3 with TRBJ2-7, with no clear D. CDR1 LGHNA and CDR2 YSLEER come from the germline V gene. Trimming left V 0 bases short and J 7 bases short, with 10 bases between. The length of the CDR3 is 13 residues. CDR3 region: CASSQDFVQEQYF. The DNA of the CDR3 is TGCGCCAGCAGCCAAGATTTTGTACAGGAGCAGTACTTC.

A single count supports this clone. The chain joins TRBV29-1 to TRBJ1-1; TRBD1 aligns across 7 bases. CDR3 length: 12 residues. Per germline, CDR1 SQVTM and CDR2 ANQGSEA. J lost 1 base, V lost 8 bases, and 4 bases had no gene match. CDR3 bases: TGCAGCCTCAGGGGGAGGAACACTGAAGCTTTCTTT. Its protein is CSLRGRNTEAFF.

The V gene is TRBV7-2, the J gene TRBJ2-3, with D hard to call. The germline gives CDR1 SGHTA, CDR2 FQGNSA. The CDR3 spans 13 residues. V gave up 5 bases and J gave up 1 base, with 7 bases separating them. The CDR3 loop reads CASSREGTDTQYF. In DNA form, the CDR3 reads TGTGCCAGCAGCCGAGAAGGCACAGATACGCAGTATTTT.

This CDR3 reads CASSAVVQETQYF. The CDR3 nucleotides read TGTGCCAGCAGCGCGGTCGTCCAAGAGACCCAGTACTTC. The genes are TRBV7-6 and TRBJ2-5; no definite D call. Germline lookup yields CDR1 SGHVS and CDR2 FNYEAQ. V dropped 5 bases and J dropped 1 base, with 8 bases sitting between them. The CDR3 runs 13 residues.

V and J are TRBV4-1 and TRBJ1-5, with 7 bases matching TRBD1. The trim removed 4 bases at V and 5 bases at J, leaving 8 bases unmatched. Germline V gene lookup returns CDR1 MGHRA and CDR2 YSYEKL. The CDR3 covers 15 residues. The CDR3: CASSPREGGDQPQHF. CDR3 sequence (DNA): TGCGCCAGCAGCCCTCGGGAAGGGGGCGATCAGCCCCAGCATTTT.

The chain employs TRBV30 and TRBJ1-2, with TRBD1 matching 10 bases. After removal of 4 bases from V and 7 bases from J, the junction contained 12 bases not matched to a gene. This CDR3 contains 15 residues. Germline values: CDR1 GTSNPN, CDR2 SVGIG (reference sequence). The CDR3 DNA follows: TGTGCCTGGACCGCCCCGGACAGGGGGAGGGGTGGCTACACCTTC. It specifies CAWTAPDRGRGGYTF.

The J gene is TRBJ2-3, the V gene TRBV5-1; D is possibly TRBD2 (6 bases). The V gene lost 0 bases and the J gene lost 2 bases, with 13 bases spanning the gap. This CDR3 is 16 amino acids long. Per the germline V gene, CDR1 is SGHRS and CDR2 is YFSETQ. CDR3 in DNA: TGCGCCAGCAGCTTGGATGGTGGCGGGGTCACAGATACGCAGTATTTT. This codes for CASSLDGGGVTDTQYF.

This sequence joins TRBV7-2 and TRBJ2-1; no clear D. This CDR3 is built from 14 residues. CDR1 SGHTA and CDR2 FQGNSA come from the germline V gene. Trimming removed 5 bases at V and 0 bases at J, with 8 bases between. CDR3 residues: CASSRGSSYNEQFF. The CDR3, as DNA: TGTGCCAGCAGCCGAGGCAGCTCCTACAATGAGCAGTTCTTC.

The chain is built from TRBV27 and TRBJ2-6, with D hard to call. Germline values: CDR1 MNHEY, CDR2 SMNVEV (reference sequence). Trimming removed 2 bases from V and 2 bases from J, with 13 bases in between. The CDR3 spans 17 residues. In DNA, the CDR3 is TGTGCCAGCAGTTTAATGGCCACATTGACTGGGGCCAACGTCCTGACTTTC. This sequence encodes CASSLMATLTGANVLTF.

The rearrangement links TRBV10-3 to TRBJ2-2; weak D call: TRBD1 (6 bases). Trimming cost V 6 bases and J 2 bases, with 10 bases left between them. The CDR3 has 14 residues. Germline V gives CDR1 ENHRY, CDR2 SYGVKD. The CDR3 DNA reads TGTGCCATCAGGGACAGTGAAAACACCGGGGAGCTGTTTTTT. Translation gives CAIRDSENTGELFF.

This chain connects TRBV5-1 to TRBJ1-1, with 7 nucleotides matching TRBD1. CDR3 size: 14 residues. Germline loops: CDR1 SGHRS, CDR2 YFSETQ. J gave up 6 bases and V 3 bases, and 8 bases lay outside the gene matches. The CDR3 here is CASSWDSNRSEAFF. In nucleotides, the CDR3 is TGCGCCAGCAGCTGGGACAGTAATCGCTCTGAAGCTTTCTTT.

The V call is TRBV5-6, the J call TRBJ2-1, with TRBD2 matching 12 bases. Losses at the gene ends were 0 bases for V and 8 bases for J; bases not matched to a gene: 6. CDR1 and CDR2 from the germline V gene are SGHDT and YYEEEE. This CDR3 spans 16 amino acids. CDR3 in amino acids: CASSLASGGAFDEQFF. The CDR3 bases are TGTGCCAGCAGCTTGGCTAGCGGGGGGGCCTTCGATGAGCAGTTCTTC.

The genes are TRBV28 and TRBJ1-1, with 8 bases lining up with TRBD1. Germline V gene sequence: CDR1 MDHEN, CDR2 SYDVKM. V was pared by 5 bases and J by 1 base, with 6 bases of the junction left unmatched. The CDR3 totals 15 residues. The CDR3 spells CASSRPGQENTEAFF. The CDR3 DNA reads TGTGCCAGCAGTCGGCCGGGACAGGAGAACACTGAAGCTTTCTTT.

This rearrangement joins TRBV27 to TRBJ1-2, with TRBD1 matching 9 bases. This CDR3 is built from 14 residues. In germline, CDR1 is MNHEY, CDR2 SMNVEV (reference sequence). The trim removed 3 bases at V and 8 bases at J, leaving 7 bases unmatched. The CDR3 loop is CASSFSDRGIGYTF. The CDR3, as DNA: TGTGCCAGCAGTTTCTCCGACAGGGGGATCGGCTACACCTTC.